These 27 T cell receptor beta chains came from one sample sequenced in a study of control samples from healthy donors and cancer patients. Using immunoSEQ multiplex PCR, the repertoire was profiled, and TCRdb retains in-frame clones only, with some absent. The sample carries tens of thousands of clones, approximately 91% recorded once. Sequencing used PBMCs. These receptor sequences come from a woman between 45 and 65 years old with colorectal cancer.

The chain couples TRBV7-2 to TRBJ2-5, with TRBD2 matching 9 bases. Germline assignment: CDR1 SGHTA and CDR2 FQGNSA. Germline trimming cut 6 bases from V and 5 bases from J; bases unmatched to any gene: 13. The length of the CDR3 is 16 residues. The CDR3 reads CASRPGVAGAPETQYF. CDR3 bases: TGTGCCAGCAGACCCGGGGTAGCGGGGGCCCCGGAGACCCAGTACTTC.

This clone appeared a single time. V usage is TRBV15 and J usage is TRBJ1-2, with D possibly matching TRBD1 (5 bases). V was cut by 0 bases and J by 4 bases, with 12 bases left in between. Germline V CDR1 and CDR2: LNHNV, YYDKDF (reference sequence). The CDR3 length is 15 residues. The CDR3 DNA reads TGTGCCACCAGCAGAGATACGGGCAGGGCCTATGGCTACACCTTC. Residues: CATSRDTGRAYGYTF.

The chain combines TRBV14 with TRBJ2-4; TRBD1 is a possible D gene (6 bases). Germline CDR1 SGHDN, CDR2 FVKESK. V lost 4 bases to trimming and J lost 9 bases, with 16 bases between them. The CDR3 is 14 amino acids. CDR3 residues: CASSPQTGSVIQYF. The CDR3 nucleotides read TGTGCCAGCAGCCCCCAGACAGGTTCTGTCATTCAGTACTTC.

The chain combines TRBV2 with TRBJ2-3, with 7 bases fitting TRBD2. This CDR3 comprises 16 residues. Germline loops: CDR1 SNHLY, CDR2 FYNNEI. With V trimmed by 1 base and J by 4 bases, 8 bases remained unmatched. The CDR3 bases are TGTGCCAGCAGTGAAGTCGGGCGGGGGAACTCAGATACGCAGTATTTT. Translating it yields CASSEVGRGNSDTQYF.

V usage is TRBV6-2 or TRBV6-3 and J usage is TRBJ2-5; 8 bases line up with TRBD1. The CDR3 length is 15 residues. The trim removed 2 bases at V and 5 bases at J, leaving 7 bases unmatched. CDR1 and CDR2 (germline): MNHEY, SVGEGT. CDR3 sequence (DNA): TGTGCCAGCAGTTACGCCAGGGGGCTTTGGGAGACCCAGTACTTC. Residues: CASSYARGLWETQYF.

This clone was detected a few times. The chain carries TRBV2 and TRBJ1-1; no reliable D call. The CDR3 is made up of 11 amino acids. Per germline, CDR1 SNHLY and CDR2 FYNNEI. V gave up 6 bases and J gave up 2 bases, with 4 bases separating them. CDR3 nucleotides: TGTGCCAGCAGCCCAAACACTGAAGCTTTCTTT. It yields the protein CASSPNTEAFF.

This chain connects TRBV18 to TRBJ2-5, with D perhaps TRBD2 (7 bases). Germline assignment: CDR1 KGHSH and CDR2 LQKENI. V lost 5 bases and J lost 5, with 21 bases in between. This CDR3 spans 16 amino acids. In DNA, the CDR3 is TGTGCCAGCTCATCTTTAGCTGGGGGGGCCGGTGAGACCCAGTACTTC. It specifies CASSSLAGGAGETQYF.

The gene calls are TRBV10-3 and TRBJ1-5; TRBD1 aligns across 9 bases. The CDR3 covers 17 residues. Trimming took 5 bases from V and 6 from J; bases not matched to a gene: 14. Per the germline V gene, CDR1 is ENHRY and CDR2 is SYGVKD. Here the CDR3 DNA reads TGTGCCATCAGTCCCGGGACAGGGCCCGGGGTTGGTCAGCCCCAGCATTTT. It encodes CAISPGTGPGVGQPQHF.

The chain has TRBV7-2 and TRBJ1-2; D perhaps matches TRBD1 (5 bases). The CDR3 spans 14 residues. The V gene lost 0 bases and the J gene lost 7 bases, with 12 bases spanning the gap. Germline V gives CDR1 SGHTA, CDR2 FQGNSA. Here the CDR3 DNA reads TGTGCCAGCAGCTTAGCCGGGACTCTATCTGGCTACACCTTC. It yields the protein CASSLAGTLSGYTF.

The chain links TRBV6-4 to TRBJ1-2; a weak D match, TRBD1 (5 bases). Germline V gives CDR1 MRHNA, CDR2 SNTAGT. The V end was cut by 2 bases, the J end by 2 bases, with 9 bases between. CDR3 length equals 14 residues. The CDR3 nucleotides read TGTGCCAGCAGTGACGGGGCAGGGAACTATGGCTACACCTTC. Its translation: CASSDGAGNYGYTF.

The chain combines TRBV9 with TRBJ2-1, with D uncertain. The germline V gene has CDR1 SGDLS and CDR2 YYNGEE. The CDR3 is 13 residues long. V was trimmed by 4 bases and J by 3 bases, leaving 8 bases between them. Here the CDR3 DNA reads TGTGCCAGCAGCACATCGGACTACAATGAGCAGTTCTTC. Translating it yields CASSTSDYNEQFF. Combining the CDR3 with reference TRBV9 and TRBJ2-1 gives the whole variable domain DSGVTQTPKHLITATGQRVTLRCSPRSGDLSVYWYQQSLDQGLQFLIQYYNGEERAKGNILERFSAQQFPDLHSELNLSSLELGDSALYFCASSTSDYNEQFFGPGTRLTVL.

This chain joins TRBV4-1 and TRBJ1-6, with 7 positions matching TRBD1. Trimming removed 6 bases from V and 7 bases from J; junction bases left unmatched: 12. The CDR3 consists of 16 residues. Germline V CDR1 and CDR2: MGHRA, YSYEKL. CDR3 in DNA: TGCGCCAGCAGACAGTCCCCCGGGACAGAAAATTCACCCCTCCACTTT. It is translated as CASRQSPGTENSPLHF.

The J gene is TRBJ1-2, the V gene TRBV2; D may be TRBD1 (5 bases). Germline CDR1 is SNHLY and CDR2 is FYNNEI. Trimming stripped 7 bases from V and 6 bases from J, with 12 bases between. CDR3 length: 12 amino acids. This CDR3 is CASISAGDGYTF. CDR3 nucleotides: TGTGCCAGCATTTCTGCGGGGGATGGCTACACCTTC.

The chain is built from TRBV10-2 and TRBJ1-2; D is perhaps TRBD1 (6 bases). Trimming took off 1 base at V and 8 bases at J, with 14 bases between the two ends. Germline assignment: CDR1 WSHSY and CDR2 SAAADI. CDR3 length equals 14 residues. The CDR3 DNA reads as TGCGCCAGCAGTGAGTTTACAGGGTTTATGGGCTACACCTTC. This translates into CASSEFTGFMGYTF.

This chain joins TRBV7-2 and TRBJ2-5, with D possibly being TRBD2 (7 bases). The CDR3 is 16 amino acids. The V end lost 2 bases, the J end lost 2 bases, and 15 bases lay between the germline ends. Germline V gives CDR1 SGHTA, CDR2 FQGNSA. CDR3 amino acids: CASSLNLGGAQETQYF. The CDR3 nucleotides are TGTGCCAGCAGCTTAAATTTGGGGGGGGCTCAAGAGACCCAGTACTTC.

The rearrangement uses TRBV21-1 and TRBJ2-5; no DNA check was done on the table's D call, TRBD2. TRBV21-1 counts as a pseudogene. This CDR3 comprises 14 residues. In DNA, the CDR3 is TGTGCCAGCAGCAAGACTGGAGGAGGGGAGACCCAGTACTTC. Amino acids: CASSKTGGGETQYF.

J is TRBJ1-3 and V is TRBV4-1; 10 bases are a match to TRBD1. CDR3 size: 14 residues. CDR1 is MGHRA and CDR2 is YSYEKL in the germline V gene. V shed 8 bases, J shed 2 bases, and the junction held 3 bases outside the gene matches. The CDR3 nucleotides are TGCGCCAGCGCCGGGACAGGGGCTGGAAACACCATATATTTT. The encoded protein is CASAGTGAGNTIYF.

The chain links TRBV5-4 to TRBJ2-3; TRBD2 agrees at 9 bases. Germline CDR1 reads SGHNT; CDR2 reads YYREEE (reference sequence). This CDR3 spans 14 amino acids. The V segment lost 4 bases and the J segment 3 bases; nucleotides outside the gene matches: 3. The CDR3 loop reads CASSRGGATDTQYF. CDR3 in DNA: TGTGCCAGCAGCCGCGGGGGGGCGACAGATACGCAGTATTTT.

The chain uses TRBV20-1 and TRBJ1-1; D perhaps matches TRBD1 (5 bases). Germline V gives CDR1 DFQATT, CDR2 SNEGSKA (reference sequence). The V gene lost 3 bases and the J gene lost 4 bases, with 9 bases spanning the gap. CDR3 size: 12 residues. In DNA form, the CDR3 reads TGCAGTGCTAGTGGGGGACCCACTGAAGCTTTCTTT. It specifies CSASGGPTEAFF.

The CDR3 DNA sequence: TGTGCCAGTAGTATTTTGGGGACAGCCACCTTC. Its protein product is CASSILGTATF. The V call is TRBV19, the J call TRBJ1-2; 7 bases agree with TRBD1. Unmatched junction bases numbered 5, after V lost 3 bases and J lost 13 bases. CDR3 size: 11 residues. Germline assignment: CDR1 LNHDA and CDR2 SQIVND (reference sequence).

In its sample, this clone was seen once. The genes are TRBV7-2 and TRBJ2-4; the D call may be TRBD1 or TRBD2 (5 bases each). V lost 1 base and J lost 0, with 19 bases in between. This CDR3 has 19 amino acids. CDR1 and CDR2 (germline): SGHTA, FQGNSA. The CDR3 bases are TGTGCCAGCAGCTTAGTAAGCCCCGGGACGGATGTAGCCAAAAACATTCAGTACTTC. As protein: CASSLVSPGTDVAKNIQYF.

This sequence joins TRBV5-1 and TRBJ1-1; no firm D call. Germline V CDR1 and CDR2: SGHRS, YFSETQ. Trimming cost V 6 bases and J 0 bases, with 12 bases left between them. The CDR3 has 14 amino acids. The CDR3 reads CASTPAEMNTEAFF. CDR3 coding DNA: TGCGCCAGCACCCCCGCGGAGATGAACACTGAAGCTTTCTTT.

The J gene is TRBJ1-1, the V gene TRBV2; TRBD1 is a possible D gene (5 bases). The CDR3 loop spans 15 amino acids. Trimming shortened V by 10 bases and J by 0 bases, and 18 bases separated the two germline ends. CDR1 is SNHLY and CDR2 is FYNNEI in the germline V gene. This chain's CDR3 is CAKQSGGGLNTEAFF. Here the CDR3 DNA reads TGTGCCAAACAGAGTGGGGGAGGGTTGAACACTGAAGCTTTCTTT.

This clone was picked up a small number of times. This chain links TRBV6-1 with TRBJ1-5; no reliable D call. The CDR3 contains 16 residues. The V gene lost 4 bases and the J gene lost 1 base, with 14 bases spanning the gap. Germline V lookup: CDR1 MNHNS, CDR2 SASEGT. This CDR3 reads CASSAPADGSNQPQHF. The CDR3 nucleotides read TGTGCCAGCAGTGCTCCGGCCGATGGCAGCAATCAGCCCCAGCATTTT.

The chain carries TRBV12-3 or TRBV12-4 and TRBJ1-1; D gene ambiguous. V gave up 6 bases and J gave up 7 bases, with 12 bases separating them. This CDR3 comprises 12 residues. In DNA form, the CDR3 reads TGTGCCAGCAGCCTTGCCGCTAATGAAGCTTTCTTT. The encoded protein is CASSLAANEAFF.

This clone was recorded once. The chain couples TRBV7-3 to TRBJ2-2; D is unclear. The V end was cut by 4 bases, the J end by 6 bases, with 9 bases between. The germline CDR1 and CDR2 sequences are SGHTA and FQGTGA. The CDR3 runs to 13 residues. The chain's CDR3 is CASSSVRSGELFF. The CDR3 DNA is TGTGCCAGCAGCTCCGTAAGGTCCGGGGAGCTGTTTTTT. Looking up the rest from reference TRBV7-3 and TRBJ2-2 gives the full variable domain: GAGVSQTPSNKVTEKGKYVELRCDPISGHTALYWYRQSLGQGPEFLIYFQGTGAADDSGLPNDRFFAVRPEGSVSTLKIQRTERGDSAVYLCASSSVRSGELFFGEGSRLTVL.

This clone occurred once. The chain combines TRBV5-1 with TRBJ1-2; TRBD1 matches at 8 bases. CDR3 length: 16 amino acids. V shed 0 bases and J 0 bases; nucleotides not matched to a gene: 4. Germline lookup yields CDR1 SGHRS and CDR2 YFSETQ. The CDR3 DNA reads TGCGCCAGCAGCTTGGGCCGGGACAGGACTAACTATGGCTACACCTTC. Translated, it gives CASSLGRDRTNYGYTF.